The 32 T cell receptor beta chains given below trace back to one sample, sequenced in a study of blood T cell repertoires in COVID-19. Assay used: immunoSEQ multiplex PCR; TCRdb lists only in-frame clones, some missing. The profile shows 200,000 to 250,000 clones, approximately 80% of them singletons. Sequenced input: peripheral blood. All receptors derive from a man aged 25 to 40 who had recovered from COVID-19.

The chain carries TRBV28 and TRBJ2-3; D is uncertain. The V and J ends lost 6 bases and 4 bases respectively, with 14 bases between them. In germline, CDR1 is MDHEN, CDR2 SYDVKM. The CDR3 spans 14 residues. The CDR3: CASSPPSRPDTQYF. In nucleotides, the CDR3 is TGTGCCAGCAGCCCCCCTAGTAGACCAGATACGCAGTATTTT. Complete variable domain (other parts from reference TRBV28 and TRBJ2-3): DVKVTQSSRYLVKRTGEKVFLECVQDMDHENMFWYRQDPGLGLRLIYFSYDVKMKEKGDIPEGYSVSREKKERFSLILESASTNQTSMYLCASSPPSRPDTQYFGPGTRLTVL.

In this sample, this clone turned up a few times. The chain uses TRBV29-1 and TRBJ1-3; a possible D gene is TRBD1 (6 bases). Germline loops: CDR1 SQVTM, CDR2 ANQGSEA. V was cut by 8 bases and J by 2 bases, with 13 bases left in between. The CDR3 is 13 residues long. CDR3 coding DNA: TGCAGCACCAGCACAGGGCCTGGAAACACCATATATTTT. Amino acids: CSTSTGPGNTIYF.

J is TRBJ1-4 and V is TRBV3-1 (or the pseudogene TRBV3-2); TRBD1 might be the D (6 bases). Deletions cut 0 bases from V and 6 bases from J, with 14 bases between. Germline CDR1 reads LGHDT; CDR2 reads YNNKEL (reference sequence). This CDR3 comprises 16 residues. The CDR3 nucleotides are TGTGCCAGCAGCCAAGAGGGGGGGGGCGGATATGAAAAACTGTTTTTT. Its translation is CASSQEGGGGYEKLFF.

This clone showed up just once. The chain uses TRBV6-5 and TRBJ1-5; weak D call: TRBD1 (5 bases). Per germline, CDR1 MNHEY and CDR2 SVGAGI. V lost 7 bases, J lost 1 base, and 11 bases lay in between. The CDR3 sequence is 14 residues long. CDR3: CASNTGGSNQPQHF. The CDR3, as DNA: TGTGCCAGCAATACGGGGGGAAGCAATCAGCCCCAGCATTTT.

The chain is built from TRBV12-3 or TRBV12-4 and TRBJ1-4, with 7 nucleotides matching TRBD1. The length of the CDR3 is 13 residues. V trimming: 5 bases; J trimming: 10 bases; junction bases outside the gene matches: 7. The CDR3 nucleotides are TGTGCCAGCAGTAGTGGGGACAGAGTAAAACTGTTTTTT. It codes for CASSSGDRVKLFF.

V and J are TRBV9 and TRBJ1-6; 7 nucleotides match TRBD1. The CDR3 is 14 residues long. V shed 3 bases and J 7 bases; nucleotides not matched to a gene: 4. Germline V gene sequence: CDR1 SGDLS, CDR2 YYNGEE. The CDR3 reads CASSGGGRNSPLHF. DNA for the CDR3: TGTGCCAGCAGCGGAGGGGGCAGGAATTCACCCCTCCACTTT.

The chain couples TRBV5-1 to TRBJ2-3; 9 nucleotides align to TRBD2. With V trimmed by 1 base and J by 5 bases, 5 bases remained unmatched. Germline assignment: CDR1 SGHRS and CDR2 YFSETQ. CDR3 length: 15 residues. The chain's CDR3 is CASSLSSGELDTQYF. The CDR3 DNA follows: TGCGCCAGCAGCTTGTCTAGCGGGGAATTAGATACGCAGTATTTT.

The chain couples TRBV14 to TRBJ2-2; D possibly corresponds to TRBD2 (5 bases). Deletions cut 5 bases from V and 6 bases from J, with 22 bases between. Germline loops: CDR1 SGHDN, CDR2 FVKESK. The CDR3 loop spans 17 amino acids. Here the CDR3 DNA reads TGTGCCAGCAGCTACAACCTCTTCGCGGGTGAAGCCGGGGAGCTGTTTTTT. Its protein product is CASSYNLFAGEAGELFF.

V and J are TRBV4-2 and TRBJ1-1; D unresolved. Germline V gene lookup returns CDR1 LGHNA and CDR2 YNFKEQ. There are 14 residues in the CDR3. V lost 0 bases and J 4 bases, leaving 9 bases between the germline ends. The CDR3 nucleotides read TGTGCCAGCAGCCAAGACGGGGTGGGCACTGAAGCTTTCTTT. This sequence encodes CASSQDGVGTEAFF.

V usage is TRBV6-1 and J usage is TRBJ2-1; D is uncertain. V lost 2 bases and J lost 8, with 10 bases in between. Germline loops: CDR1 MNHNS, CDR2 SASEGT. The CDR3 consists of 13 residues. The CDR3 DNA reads TGTGCCAGCAGTGAACTTCCTTTGTATGAGCAGTTCTTC. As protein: CASSELPLYEQFF.

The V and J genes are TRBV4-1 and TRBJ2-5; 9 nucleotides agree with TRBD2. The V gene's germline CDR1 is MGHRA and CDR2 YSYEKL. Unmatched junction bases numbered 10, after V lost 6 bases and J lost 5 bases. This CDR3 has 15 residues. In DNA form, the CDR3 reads TGCGCCAGCAGTAATACCGGACTAGCGCGGGAGACCCAGTACTTC. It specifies CASSNTGLARETQYF.

This chain's CDR3 is CASSSLAGRGTDTQYF. The CDR3 DNA reads as TGTGCCAGCAGCAGTCTAGCGGGGAGAGGCACAGATACGCAGTATTTT. This sequence joins TRBV4-2 and TRBJ2-3; 9 bases agree with TRBD2. The CDR3 is 16 residues long. Germline CDR1 and CDR2: LGHNA and YNFKEQ. The ends lost 5 bases at V and 1 base at J; junction bases unmatched: 7.

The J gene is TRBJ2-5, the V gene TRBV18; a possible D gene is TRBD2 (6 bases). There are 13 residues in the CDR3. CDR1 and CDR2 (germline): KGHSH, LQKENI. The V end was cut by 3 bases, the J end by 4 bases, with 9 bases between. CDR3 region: CASSPRERETQYF. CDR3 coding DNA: TGTGCCAGCTCACCCCGGGAGAGAGAGACCCAGTACTTC.

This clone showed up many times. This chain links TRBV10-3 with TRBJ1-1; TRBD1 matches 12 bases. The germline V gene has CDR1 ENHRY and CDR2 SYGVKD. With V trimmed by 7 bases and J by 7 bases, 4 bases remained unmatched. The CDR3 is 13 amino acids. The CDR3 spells CAITRDRGREAFF. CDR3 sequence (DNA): TGTGCCATCACCCGGGACAGGGGGCGTGAAGCTTTCTTT.

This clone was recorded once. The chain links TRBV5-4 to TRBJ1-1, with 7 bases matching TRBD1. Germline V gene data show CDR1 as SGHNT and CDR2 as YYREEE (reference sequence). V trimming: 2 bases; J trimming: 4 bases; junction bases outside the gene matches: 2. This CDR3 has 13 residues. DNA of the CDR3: TGTGCCAGCAGCTTACAGGGGAGCACTGAAGCTTTCTTT. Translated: CASSLQGSTEAFF.

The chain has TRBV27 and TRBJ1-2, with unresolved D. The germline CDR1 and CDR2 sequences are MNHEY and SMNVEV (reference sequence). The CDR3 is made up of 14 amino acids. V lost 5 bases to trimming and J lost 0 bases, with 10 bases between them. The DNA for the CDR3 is TGTGCCAGCAGTCGCAGGTATTCTAACTATGGCTACACCTTC. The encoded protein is CASSRRYSNYGYTF.

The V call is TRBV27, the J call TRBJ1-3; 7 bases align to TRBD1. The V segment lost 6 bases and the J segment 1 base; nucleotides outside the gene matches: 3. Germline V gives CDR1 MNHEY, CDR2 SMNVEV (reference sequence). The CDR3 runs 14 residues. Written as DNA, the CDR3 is TGTGCCAGCAGCCAACAGGGGTCTGGAAACACCATATATTTT. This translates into CASSQQGSGNTIYF.

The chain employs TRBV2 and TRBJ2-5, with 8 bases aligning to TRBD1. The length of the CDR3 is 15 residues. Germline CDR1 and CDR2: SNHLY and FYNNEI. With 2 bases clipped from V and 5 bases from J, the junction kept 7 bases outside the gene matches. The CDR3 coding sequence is TGTGCCAGCAGTGAAAGCCGGACAGGGCGGGAGACCCAGTACTTC. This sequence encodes CASSESRTGRETQYF.

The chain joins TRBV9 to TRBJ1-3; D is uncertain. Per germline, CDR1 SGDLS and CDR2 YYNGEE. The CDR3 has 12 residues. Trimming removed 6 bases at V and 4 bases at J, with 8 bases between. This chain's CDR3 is CASTEDGNTIYF. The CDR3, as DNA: TGTGCCAGCACGGAGGACGGAAACACCATATATTTT.

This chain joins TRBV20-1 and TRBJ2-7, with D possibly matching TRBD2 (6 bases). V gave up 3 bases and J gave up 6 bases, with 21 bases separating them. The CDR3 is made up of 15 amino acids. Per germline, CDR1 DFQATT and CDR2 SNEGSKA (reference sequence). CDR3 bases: TGCAGTGCTAGTGTAGGGGACTTCGGCCCTTCCGAGCAGTACTTC. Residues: CSASVGDFGPSEQYF.

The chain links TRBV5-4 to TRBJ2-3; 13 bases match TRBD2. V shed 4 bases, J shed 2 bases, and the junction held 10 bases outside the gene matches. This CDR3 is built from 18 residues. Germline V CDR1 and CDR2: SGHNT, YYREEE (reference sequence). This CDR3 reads CASSPGTSGEIYTDTQYF. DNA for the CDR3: TGTGCCAGCAGCCCCGGGACTAGCGGGGAAATATACACAGATACGCAGTATTTT. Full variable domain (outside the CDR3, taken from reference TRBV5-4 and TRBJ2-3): ETGVTQSPTHLIKTRGQQVTLRCSSQSGHNTVSWYQQALGQGPQFIFQYYREEENGRGNFPPRFSGLQFPNYSSELNVNALELDDSALYLCASSPGTSGEIYTDTQYFGPGTRLTVL.

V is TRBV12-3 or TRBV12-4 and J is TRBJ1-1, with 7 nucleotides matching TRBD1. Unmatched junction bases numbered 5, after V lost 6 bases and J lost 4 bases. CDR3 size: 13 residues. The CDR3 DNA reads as TGTGCCAGCAGCCCAGACAGGGTCACTGAAGCTTTCTTT. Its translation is CASSPDRVTEAFF.

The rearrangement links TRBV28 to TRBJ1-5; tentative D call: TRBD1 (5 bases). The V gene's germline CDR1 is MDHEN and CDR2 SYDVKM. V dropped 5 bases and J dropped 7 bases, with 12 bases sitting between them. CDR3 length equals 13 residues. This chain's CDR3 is CASSQGADQPQHF. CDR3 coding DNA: TGTGCCAGCAGTCAAGGGGCCGACCAGCCCCAGCATTTT.

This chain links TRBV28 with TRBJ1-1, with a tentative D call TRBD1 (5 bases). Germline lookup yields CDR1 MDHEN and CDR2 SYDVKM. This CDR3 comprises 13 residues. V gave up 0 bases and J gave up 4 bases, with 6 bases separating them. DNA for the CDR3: TGTGCCAGCAGTTTATGGGACACCACTGAAGCTTTCTTT. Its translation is CASSLWDTTEAFF.

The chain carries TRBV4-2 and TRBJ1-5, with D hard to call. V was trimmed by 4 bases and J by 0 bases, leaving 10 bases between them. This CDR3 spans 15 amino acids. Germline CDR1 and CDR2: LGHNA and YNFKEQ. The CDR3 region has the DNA TGTGCCAGCAGCCCATGGGCCAATAGCAATCAGCCCCAGCATTTT. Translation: CASSPWANSNQPQHF.

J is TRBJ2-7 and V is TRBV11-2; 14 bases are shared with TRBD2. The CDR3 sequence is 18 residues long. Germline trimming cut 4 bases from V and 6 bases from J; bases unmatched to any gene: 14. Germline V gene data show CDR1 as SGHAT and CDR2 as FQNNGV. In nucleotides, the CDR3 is TGTGCCAGCAGCTCGTGGACTAGCGGGGGGCTGGTACGCTCCGAGCAGTACGTC. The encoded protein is CASSSWTSGGLVRSEQYV.

CDR3 DNA sequence: TGCGCCAGCAGCTTCTCAGGACTACAAGAGACCCAGTACTTC. Protein: CASSFSGLQETQYF. J is TRBJ2-5 and V is TRBV5-1, with D tentatively TRBD2 (6 bases). The CDR3 loop spans 14 amino acids. Germline V gene data show CDR1 as SGHRS and CDR2 as YFSETQ. V dropped 2 bases and J dropped 2 bases, with 10 bases sitting between them.

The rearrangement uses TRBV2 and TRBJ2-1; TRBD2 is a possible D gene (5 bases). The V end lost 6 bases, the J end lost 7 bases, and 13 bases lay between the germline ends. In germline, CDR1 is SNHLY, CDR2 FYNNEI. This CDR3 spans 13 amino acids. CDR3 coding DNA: TGTGCCAGCAGCAACGAGGGAGTGAATGAGCAGTTCTTC. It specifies CASSNEGVNEQFF.

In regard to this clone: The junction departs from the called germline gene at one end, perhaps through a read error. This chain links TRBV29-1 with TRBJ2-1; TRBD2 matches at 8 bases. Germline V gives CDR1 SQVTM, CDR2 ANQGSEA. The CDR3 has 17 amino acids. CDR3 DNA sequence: TGCAGCGTTGATGTTCGGGGGGGGACCTACTCCGACAATGAGCAGTTCTTC. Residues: CSVDVRGGTYSDNEQFF.

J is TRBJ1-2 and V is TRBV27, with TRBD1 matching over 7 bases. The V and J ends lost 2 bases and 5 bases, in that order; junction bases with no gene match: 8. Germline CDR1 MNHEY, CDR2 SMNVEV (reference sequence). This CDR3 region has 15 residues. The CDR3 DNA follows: TGTGCCAGCAGTTTAACCCGGGGACAGTCTTATGGCTACACCTTC. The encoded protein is CASSLTRGQSYGYTF.

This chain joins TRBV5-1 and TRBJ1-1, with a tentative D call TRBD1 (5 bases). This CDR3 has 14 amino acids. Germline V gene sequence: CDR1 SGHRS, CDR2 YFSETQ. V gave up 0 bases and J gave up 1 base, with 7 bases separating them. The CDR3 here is CASSLGQPNTEAFF. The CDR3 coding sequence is TGCGCCAGCAGCTTGGGACAGCCGAACACTGAAGCTTTCTTT. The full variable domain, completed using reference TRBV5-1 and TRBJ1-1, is KAGVTQTPRYLIKTRGQQVTLSCSPISGHRSVSWYQQTPGQGLQFLFEYFSETQRNKGNFPGRFSGRQFSNSRSEMNVSTLELGDSALYLCASSLGQPNTEAFFGQGTRLTVV.

CDR3 region: CASSFTRQGPNSPLHF. The DNA of the CDR3 is TGTGCCAGCAGTTTTACCCGACAGGGACCAAATTCACCCCTCCACTTT. V usage is TRBV6-5 and J usage is TRBJ1-6, with 7 positions matching TRBD1. Trimming cost V 4 bases and J 7 bases; bases outside gene matches: 10. Germline V CDR1 and CDR2: MNHEY, SVGAGI. The CDR3 has 16 residues.